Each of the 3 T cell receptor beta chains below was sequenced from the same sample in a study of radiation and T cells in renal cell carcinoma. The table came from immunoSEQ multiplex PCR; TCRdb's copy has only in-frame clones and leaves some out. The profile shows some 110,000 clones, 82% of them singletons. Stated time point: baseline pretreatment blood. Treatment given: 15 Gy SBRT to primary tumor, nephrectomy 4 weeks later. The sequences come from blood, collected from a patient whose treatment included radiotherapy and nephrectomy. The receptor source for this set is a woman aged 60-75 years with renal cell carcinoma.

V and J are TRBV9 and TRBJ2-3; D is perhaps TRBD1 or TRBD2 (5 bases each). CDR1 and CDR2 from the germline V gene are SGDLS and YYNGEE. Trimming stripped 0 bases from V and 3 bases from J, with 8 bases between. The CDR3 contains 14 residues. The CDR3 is CASSVGGETDTQYF. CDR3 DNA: TGTGCCAGCAGCGTAGGAGGGGAAACAGATACGCAGTATTTT.

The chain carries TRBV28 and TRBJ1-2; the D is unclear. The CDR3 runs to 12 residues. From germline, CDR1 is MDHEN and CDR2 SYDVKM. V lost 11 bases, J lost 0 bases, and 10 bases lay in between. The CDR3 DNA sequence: TGTGCCTACCAGAAAGCTAACTATGGCTACACCTTC. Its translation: CAYQKANYGYTF.

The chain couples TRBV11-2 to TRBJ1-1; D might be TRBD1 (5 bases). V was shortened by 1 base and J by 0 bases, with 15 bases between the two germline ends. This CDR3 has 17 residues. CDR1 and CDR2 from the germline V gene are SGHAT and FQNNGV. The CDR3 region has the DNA TGTGCCAGCAGCTTAGTTGGGTTCAGGGAATTGAACACTGAAGCTTTCTTT. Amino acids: CASSLVGFRELNTEAFF. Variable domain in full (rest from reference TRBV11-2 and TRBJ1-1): EAGVAQSPRYKIIEKRQSVAFWCNPISGHATLYWYQQILGQGPKLLIQFQNNGVVDDSQLPKDRFSAERLKGVDSTLKIQPAKLEDSAVYLCASSLVGFRELNTEAFFGQGTRLTVV.